This T cell receptor beta chain was identified during a study of T cell responses to AZD1222 COVID-19 vaccine. Findings and caveats of the study: Donors were mostly white British, more females; clonal diversity possibly underestimated. Baseline seropositivity occurred in only six AZD1222 recipients.

Points on this clone: The antigen remains undetermined.

The method was immunoSEQ multiplex PCR; TCRdb's version includes in-frame clones alone and lacks a portion of them. The sample lists 90,000 to 120,000 clones, 80% to 95% occurring once. This specimen consisted of peripheral blood, obtained 28 days after the second AZD1222 dose. The sequence derives from an adult who received the AZD1222 COVID-19 vaccine.

CDR3 nucleotides: TGTGCCTGGGTAGCGGGAGGAAGCTACAATGAGCAGTTCTTC. It translates to CAWVAGGSYNEQFF. V is TRBV30 and J is TRBJ2-1; 10 bases map to TRBD2. The CDR3 extends over 14 amino acids. Germline CDR1 and CDR2: GTSNPN and SVGIG (reference sequence). Unmatched junction bases numbered 4, after V lost 5 bases and J lost 3 bases.